This T cell receptor (beta chain) was sequenced in a study of blood T cell repertoires in COVID-19 (dated by TCRdb to the early 2020s). Looking at the study overall: Samples from collaborators originated in the United States, Italy and Spain and spanned both the acute and convalescent phases of COVID-19. Where available, HLA class I and class II types were taken from metadata supplied by the sample provider and were not determined by assay-based typing. The samples were drawn from the first 160 participants of the ongoing ImmuneRACE study and from 1,254 subjects provided by 6 global collaborators. The material from the prospective study consisted of cDNA or gDNA derived from T cells, B-cell-depleted T cells, or PBMCs. Sample metadata almost always included a de-identified subject ID, COVID-19 status, age in years and sex. A freely available public database, intended as a resource for researchers studying the immune response to SARS-CoV-2, is where the repertoires were released. Subjects who had been exposed to COVID-19, were actively infected with it, or had recovered from it provided the deeply sampled blood TCRbeta repertoires that made up the dataset. Points the paper makes about the study in general: The quantity of clinical and demographic metadata differed by source and by participant and was supplied without curation.

The immunoSEQ Assay, a bias-controlled multiplex PCR, was used to amplify TCRbeta CDR3 regions from genomic DNA. In the original analysis: Within the assay, amplification of reference gene primers was used to estimate how many nucleated cells each sample contained. To quantify the absolute abundance of each unique TCRbeta CDR3 rearrangement, sequence reads were collapsed and filtered. For each sample, productive Simpson clonality was calculated by taking the square root of Simpson's diversity index across productive rearrangements. TCRdb re-hosts the immuneACCESS table, in-frame sequences only. Its copies lack some clones; in the studies checked, an unresolved V gene accounts for under half of them, and the cause for the rest is not known. The D gene and trimming were derived from the DNA, and the V and J assignments and clone size from that table. The table for this sample lists roughly 150,000 clones; roughly 90% of them were counted only once. Around 2.1% of the sample is in the top ten clones.

As regards this clone: What antigen it recognizes has not been identified. Per-nucleotide qualities are absent, and no much larger clonotype sits a single base away.

The collaborating institutions used their own protocols to collect whole blood in K2EDTA tubes. For TCRbeta analysis, collaborators shipped samples in one of three forms: frozen whole blood, isolated PBMCs, or DNA extracted from either of those sample types. CDR1 SNHLY and CDR2 FYNNEI were looked up in the germline V gene. V is cut back by 7 bases and J by 3 bases, with 2 bases in the junction unmatched. The CDR3, from cysteine to phenylalanine, totals 12 residues. Just the 36-base CDR3 DNA is kept, in frame starting at base 1. The receptor chain draws on TRBV2 and TRBJ1-2; 7 middle bases align to TRBD1. Material for sequencing was peripheral blood. The clonotype originates from a man between 18 and 29 years old with acute or convalescent COVID-19. The sequenced DNA is TGTGCCAGCAAAGGACAGGACTATGGCTACACCTTC. This sequence encodes CASKGQDYGYTF.